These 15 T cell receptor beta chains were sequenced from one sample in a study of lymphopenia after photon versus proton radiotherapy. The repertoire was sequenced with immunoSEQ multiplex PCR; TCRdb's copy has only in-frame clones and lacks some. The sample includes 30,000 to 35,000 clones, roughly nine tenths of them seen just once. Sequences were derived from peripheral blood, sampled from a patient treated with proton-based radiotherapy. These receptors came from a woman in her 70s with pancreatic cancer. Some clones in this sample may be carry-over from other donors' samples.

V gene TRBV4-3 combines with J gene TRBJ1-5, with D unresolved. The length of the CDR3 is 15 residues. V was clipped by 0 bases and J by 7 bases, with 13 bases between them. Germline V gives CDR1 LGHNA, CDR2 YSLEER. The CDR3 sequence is CASSQDAPSTQPQHF. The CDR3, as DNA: TGCGCCAGCAGCCAAGATGCCCCATCCACCCAGCCCCAGCATTTT.

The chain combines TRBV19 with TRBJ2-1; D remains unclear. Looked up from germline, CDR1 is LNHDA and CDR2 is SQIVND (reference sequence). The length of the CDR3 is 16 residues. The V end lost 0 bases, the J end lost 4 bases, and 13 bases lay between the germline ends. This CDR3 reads CASSIDLWQRYNEQFF. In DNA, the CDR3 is TGTGCCAGTAGTATAGATTTGTGGCAAAGGTACAATGAGCAGTTCTTC. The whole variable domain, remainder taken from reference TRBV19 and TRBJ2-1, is DGGITQSPKYLFRKEGQNVTLSCEQNLNHDAMYWYRQDPGQGLRLIYYSQIVNDFQKGDIAEGYSVSREKKESFPLTVTSAQKNPTAFYLCASSIDLWQRYNEQFFGPGTRLTVL.

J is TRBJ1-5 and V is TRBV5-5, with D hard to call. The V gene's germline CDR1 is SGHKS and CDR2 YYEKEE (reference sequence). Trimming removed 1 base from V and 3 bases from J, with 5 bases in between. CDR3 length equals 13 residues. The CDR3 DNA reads TGTGCCAGCAGCTTGCTTCTCAATCAGCCCCAGCATTTT. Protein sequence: CASSLLLNQPQHF.

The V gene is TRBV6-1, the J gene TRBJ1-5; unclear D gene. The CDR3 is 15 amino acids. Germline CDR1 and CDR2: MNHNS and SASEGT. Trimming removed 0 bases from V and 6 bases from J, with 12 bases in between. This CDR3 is CASSEAGVAGQPQHF. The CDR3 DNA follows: TGTGCCAGCAGTGAAGCGGGAGTGGCGGGTCAGCCCCAGCATTTT.

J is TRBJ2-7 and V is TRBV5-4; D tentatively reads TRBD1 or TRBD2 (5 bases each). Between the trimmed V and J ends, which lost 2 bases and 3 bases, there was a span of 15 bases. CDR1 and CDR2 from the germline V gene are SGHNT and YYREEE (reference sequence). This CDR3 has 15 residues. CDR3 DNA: TGTGCCAGCAGCTTTTTTGGGGGTTCCATCTACGAGCAGTACTTC. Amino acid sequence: CASSFFGGSIYEQYF.

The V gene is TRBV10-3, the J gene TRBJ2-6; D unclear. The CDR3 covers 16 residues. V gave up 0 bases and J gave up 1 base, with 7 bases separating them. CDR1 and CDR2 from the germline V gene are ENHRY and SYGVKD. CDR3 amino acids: CAISESRSSGANVLTF. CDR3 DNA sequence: TGTGCCATCAGTGAGTCTAGGAGTTCTGGGGCCAACGTCCTGACTTTC.

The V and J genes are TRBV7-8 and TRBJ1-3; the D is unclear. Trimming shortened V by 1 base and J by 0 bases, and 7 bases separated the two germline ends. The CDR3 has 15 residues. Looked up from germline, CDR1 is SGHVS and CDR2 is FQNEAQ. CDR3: CASSLGSGSGNTIYF. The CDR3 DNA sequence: TGTGCCAGCAGCTTAGGGTCGGGCTCTGGAAACACCATATATTTT.

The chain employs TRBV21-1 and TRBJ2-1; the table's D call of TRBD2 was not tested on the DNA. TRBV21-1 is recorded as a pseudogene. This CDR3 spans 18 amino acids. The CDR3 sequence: CASSSPFGTSGPGAEQFF. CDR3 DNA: TGTGCCAGCAGCTCCCCTTTCGGGACTAGCGGCCCCGGTGCTGAGCAGTTCTTC.

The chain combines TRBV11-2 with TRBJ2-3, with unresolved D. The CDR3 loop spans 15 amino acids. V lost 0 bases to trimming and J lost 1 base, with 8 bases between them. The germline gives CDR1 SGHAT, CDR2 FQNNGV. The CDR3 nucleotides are TGTGCCAGCAGCTTAGATCGGGTCGGCACAGATACGCAGTATTTT. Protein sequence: CASSLDRVGTDTQYF.

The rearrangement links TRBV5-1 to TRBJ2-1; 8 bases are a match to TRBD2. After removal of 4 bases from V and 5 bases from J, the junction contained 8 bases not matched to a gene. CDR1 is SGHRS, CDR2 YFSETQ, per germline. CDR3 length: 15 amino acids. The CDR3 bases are TGCGCCAGCAGCCCGCGGAGTAGCGGGAACAATGAGCAGTTCTTC. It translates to CASSPRSSGNNEQFF.

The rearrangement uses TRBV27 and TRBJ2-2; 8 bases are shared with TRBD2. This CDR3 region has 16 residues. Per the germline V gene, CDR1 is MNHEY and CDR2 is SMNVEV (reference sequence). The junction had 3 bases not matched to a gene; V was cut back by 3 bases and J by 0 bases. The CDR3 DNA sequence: TGTGCCAGCAGTTTTCTTAGCGGGGCGAACACCGGGGAGCTGTTTTTT. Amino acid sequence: CASSFLSGANTGELFF.

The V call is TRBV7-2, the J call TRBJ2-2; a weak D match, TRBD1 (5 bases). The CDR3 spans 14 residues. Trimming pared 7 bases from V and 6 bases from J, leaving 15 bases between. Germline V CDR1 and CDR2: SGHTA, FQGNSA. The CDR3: CASISRDQPGELFF. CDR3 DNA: TGTGCCAGCATCTCCAGGGATCAACCCGGGGAGCTGTTTTTT.

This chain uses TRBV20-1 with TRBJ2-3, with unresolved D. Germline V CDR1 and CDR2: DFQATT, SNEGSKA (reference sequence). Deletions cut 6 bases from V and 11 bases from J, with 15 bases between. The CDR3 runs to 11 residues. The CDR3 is CSATGTNMQYF. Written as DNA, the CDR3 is TGCAGTGCAACCGGCACAAATATGCAGTATTTT.

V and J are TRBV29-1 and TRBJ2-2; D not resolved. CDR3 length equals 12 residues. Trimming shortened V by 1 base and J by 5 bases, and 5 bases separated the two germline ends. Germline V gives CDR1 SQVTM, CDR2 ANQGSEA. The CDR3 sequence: CSVEGVTGELFF. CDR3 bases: TGCAGCGTTGAAGGGGTTACCGGGGAGCTGTTTTTT.

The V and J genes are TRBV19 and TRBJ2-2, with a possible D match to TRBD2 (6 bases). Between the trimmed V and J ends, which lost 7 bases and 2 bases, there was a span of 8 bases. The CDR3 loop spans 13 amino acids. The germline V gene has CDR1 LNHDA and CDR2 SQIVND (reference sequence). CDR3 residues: CASIGLNTGELFF. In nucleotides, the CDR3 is TGTGCCAGTATTGGACTAAACACCGGGGAGCTGTTTTTT.